These 23 T cell receptor beta chains came from one sample sequenced in a study of T-cell memory formation after mild COVID-19. TCRdb reprocessed the 5' RACE reads via MiXCR and lists one record per CDR3 protein. This table has hundreds of thousands of distinct CDR3 sequences, about 15% appearing once. Sample: PBMCs or a T cell subset sorted from them (not recorded which). The receptor source for this set is a man aged 18 to 29 who had mild COVID-19 (a few samples of this study predate the infection). Cell type and time point are not known.

The rearrangement uses TRBV5-1 and TRBJ2-3; 7 positions match TRBD2. Germline V lookup: CDR1 SGHRS, CDR2 YFSETQ. The CDR3 is 16 amino acids. Trimming cost V 4 bases and J 1 base; bases outside gene matches: 9. The CDR3 bases are TGCGCCAGCAGCGAGGAAGCCCTAGCGGGCACAGATACGCAGTATTTT. This codes for CASSEEALAGTDTQYF.

This clonotype was seen only a few times. The chain links TRBV29-1 to TRBJ1-1; 7 positions agree with TRBD1. The CDR3 totals 15 residues. Germline CDR1 SQVTM, CDR2 ANQGSEA. V trimming: 6 bases; J trimming: 3 bases; junction bases outside the gene matches: 13. This chain's CDR3 is CSVLPIEGADTEAFF. The CDR3 DNA sequence: TGCAGCGTCCTCCCGATTGAGGGGGCTGACACTGAAGCTTTCTTT.

This clonotype was observed a handful of times. The chain links TRBV11-2 to TRBJ2-3; 7 bases line up with TRBD1. Germline V gives CDR1 SGHAT, CDR2 FQNNGV. Trimming at V came to 3 bases and at J to 3 bases, leaving 9 bases not matched to a gene. The CDR3 has 16 amino acids. DNA of the CDR3: TGTGCCAGCAGCTTCTCACTGACAGGGAGAACAGATACGCAGTATTTT. It translates to CASSFSLTGRTDTQYF.

A remark on this clonotype: Compared with germline, one end of the junction differs, possibly owing to a read error. The chain employs TRBV6-2 or TRBV6-3 and TRBJ2-5; the match to TRBD2 covers 9 bases. CDR1 is MNHEY and CDR2 is SVGEGT in the germline V gene. This CDR3 spans 13 amino acids. Written as DNA, the CDR3 is TGTGCCAGCAGTTACCAAAAGCGGGGGGCGGCCCACTTC. This codes for CASSYQKRGAAHF.

The chain has TRBV18 and TRBJ2-7, with a possible D match to TRBD1 (6 bases). The germline V and J ends were trimmed by 3 bases and 0 bases, with 12 bases remaining between them. CDR1 and CDR2 from the germline V gene are KGHSH and LQKENI. This CDR3 has 15 amino acids. The CDR3 spells CASSPQGLPSYEQYF. CDR3 nucleotide sequence: TGTGCCAGCTCACCCCAGGGGTTACCCTCCTACGAGCAGTACTTC.

J is TRBJ1-1 and V is TRBV5-1; D call uncertain. The V and J ends lost 4 bases and 1 base respectively, with 14 bases between them. The CDR3 length is 15 residues. Germline CDR1 and CDR2: SGHRS and YFSETQ. In DNA form, the CDR3 reads TGCGCCAGCAGCCCCCGTGTCAGAGAGAACACTGAAGCTTTCTTT. Translating gives CASSPRVRENTEAFF.

This clonotype occurred a few times. The chain is built from TRBV29-1 and TRBJ1-2; 11 nucleotides line up with TRBD1. From germline, CDR1 is SQVTM and CDR2 ANQGSEA. The CDR3 sequence is 13 residues long. J was trimmed by 7 bases and V by 4 bases; bases with no gene match: 5. The CDR3 bases are TGCAGCGTTGCTTGGACAGGGGGCAGTGGCTACACCTTC. This gives the protein CSVAWTGGSGYTF.

The chain couples TRBV12-3 or TRBV12-4 to TRBJ2-5; D remains ambiguous. The V gene lost 6 bases and the J gene lost 4 bases, with 9 bases spanning the gap. This CDR3 has 12 residues. The CDR3 here is CASSPTLETQYF. CDR3 DNA sequence: TGTGCCAGCAGCCCGACTTTAGAGACCCAGTACTTC.

This clonotype appeared many times. The chain couples TRBV6-1 to TRBJ1-2; tentatively, D is TRBD1 (5 bases). The V and J ends lost 6 bases and 2 bases respectively, with 10 bases between them. The CDR3 runs to 13 residues. The germline CDR1 and CDR2 sequences are MNHNS and SASEGT. The CDR3 spells CASRDILNYGYTF. Here the CDR3 DNA reads TGTGCCAGCAGGGACATCTTAAACTATGGCTACACCTTC.

The V and J genes are TRBV19 and TRBJ1-2; D is ambiguous. CDR3 size: 14 residues. Looked up from germline, CDR1 is LNHDA and CDR2 is SQIVND (reference sequence). The V end lost 3 bases, the J end lost 4 bases, and 12 bases lay between the germline ends. The CDR3 reads CASSIPGSFYGYTF. CDR3 nucleotides: TGTGCCAGTAGTATCCCGGGTAGCTTCTATGGCTACACCTTC.

The chain is built from TRBV19 and TRBJ1-6; D might be TRBD1 (6 bases). CDR3 length: 14 amino acids. Trimming stripped 2 bases from V and 7 bases from J, with 9 bases between. Germline V gene lookup returns CDR1 LNHDA and CDR2 SQIVND (reference sequence). CDR3 nucleotides: TGTGCCAGTAGTATAATACAGGGCAATTCACCCCTCCACTTT. It specifies CASSIIQGNSPLHF.

This clonotype appeared a few times. The rearrangement links TRBV3-1 to TRBJ1-1; D is unresolved. The germline V gene has CDR1 LGHDT and CDR2 YNNKEL (reference sequence). This CDR3 spans 15 amino acids. V lost 1 base to trimming and J lost 2 bases, with 11 bases between them. The CDR3 spells CASSQVSRVNTEAFF. DNA for the CDR3: TGTGCCAGCAGCCAAGTTTCCAGAGTCAACACTGAAGCTTTCTTT.

The chain recombines TRBV20-1 with TRBJ2-3; perhaps TRBD1 as D (8 bases). The germline V gene encodes CDR1 DFQATT and CDR2 SNEGSKA (reference sequence). Trimming removed 1 base from V and 1 base from J, with 18 bases in between. This CDR3 is 17 amino acids long. As DNA, the CDR3 is TGCAGTGCTAGAGCTCTTGGACAGGGAGGGCGCACAGATACGCAGTATTTT. The encoded protein is CSARALGQGGRTDTQYF.

The gene calls are TRBV25-1 and TRBJ1-6; maybe TRBD1 (5 bases). Trimming shortened V by 4 bases and J by 0 bases, and 10 bases separated the two germline ends. CDR1 is MGHDK, CDR2 SYGVNS, per germline. The CDR3 is 16 amino acids. The CDR3 nucleotides read TGTGCCAGCAGTGGCCCAGGGAGCTCCTATAATTCACCCCTCCACTTT. This codes for CASSGPGSSYNSPLHF.

This chain joins TRBV2 and TRBJ2-5; TRBD2 matches at 8 bases. The V gene end was trimmed by 8 bases and the J gene end by 2 bases; junction bases not matched to a gene: 10. Germline CDR1 is SNHLY and CDR2 is FYNNEI. The CDR3 contains 15 residues. The CDR3 coding sequence is TGTGCCAGCTGGGGCGGAGCGGGAGAGCAAGAGACCCAGTACTTC. Amino acids: CASWGGAGEQETQYF.

The table lists this clonotype with a few counts. The rearrangement links TRBV28 to TRBJ2-5, with TRBD2 identical over 14 bases. The V and J ends lost 10 bases and 1 base, in that order; junction bases with no gene match: 5. The CDR3 sequence is 15 residues long. CDR1 MDHEN and CDR2 SYDVKM come from the germline V gene. CDR3 bases: TGTGCCACCACGACTAGCGGGGGGGCCCAAGAGACCCAGTACTTC. It is translated as CATTTSGGAQETQYF.

This clonotype occurred a few times. The chain employs TRBV15 and TRBJ1-6; D is uncertain. This CDR3 contains 13 residues. V was shortened by 2 bases and J by 14 bases, with 13 bases between the two germline ends. Germline V CDR1 and CDR2: LNHNV, YYDKDF (reference sequence). The CDR3 DNA is TGTGCCACCAGCAGACCGGACTCACTCACCCTCCACTTT. Translation: CATSRPDSLTLHF.

This clonotype was seen only a few times. The V gene is TRBV7-9, the J gene TRBJ1-1; possibly TRBD1 for D (5 bases). The length of the CDR3 is 15 residues. Germline V gene sequence: CDR1 SEHNR, CDR2 FQNEAQ (reference sequence). Trimming took off 4 bases at V and 1 base at J, with 13 bases between the two ends. The CDR3 protein is CASSSSQGANTEAFF. The DNA of the CDR3 is TGTGCCAGCAGCTCCTCTCAGGGTGCGAACACTGAAGCTTTCTTT.

This clonotype was observed a few times. This chain joins TRBV6-2 or TRBV6-3 and TRBJ1-1, with TRBD1 as a possible D gene (5 bases). Trimming left V 9 bases short and J 1 base short, with 15 bases between. This CDR3 is 14 amino acids long. Germline assignment: CDR1 MNHEY and CDR2 SVGEGT. The DNA of the CDR3 is TGTGCCAGTACTTGGGGGGGGTCGAACACTGAAGCTTTCTTT. Its translation: CASTWGGSNTEAFF.

This clonotype was counted only a few times. The chain has TRBV7-2 and TRBJ1-3; D uncertain. V was cut by 3 bases and J by 1 base, with 10 bases left in between. Germline V gene lookup returns CDR1 SGHTA and CDR2 FQGNSA. This CDR3 spans 15 amino acids. The CDR3 loop is CASSFSGVSGNTIYF. The CDR3 DNA reads TGTGCCAGCAGCTTTTCTGGGGTTTCTGGAAACACCATATATTTT.

The gene calls are TRBV5-5 and TRBJ2-7, with 9 positions matching TRBD1. Trimming cost V 4 bases and J 3 bases; bases outside gene matches: 14. CDR3 length equals 17 residues. CDR1 and CDR2 from the germline V gene are SGHKS and YYEKEE (reference sequence). The CDR3 DNA sequence: TGTGCCAGCAGCCACACAGTCAAGGGACAGGGCTTCTACGAGCAGTACTTC. Residues: CASSHTVKGQGFYEQYF.

The chain couples TRBV19 to TRBJ1-1, with 7 bases fitting TRBD1. The V gene end was trimmed by 7 bases and the J gene end by 1 base; junction bases not matched to a gene: 6. Germline CDR1 reads LNHDA; CDR2 reads SQIVND (reference sequence). The CDR3 has 14 amino acids. CDR3: CASTRYRGNTEAFF. CDR3 bases: TGTGCCAGTACCCGTTACAGGGGGAACACTGAAGCTTTCTTT.

This clonotype was observed a few times. The chain links TRBV6-1 to TRBJ1-5; TRBD1 agrees at 9 bases. The CDR3 loop spans 16 amino acids. The junction had 7 bases not matched to a gene; V was cut back by 3 bases and J by 4 bases. Germline CDR1 MNHNS, CDR2 SASEGT. The CDR3 spells CASSDPGQGKNQPQHF. The CDR3 DNA is TGTGCCAGCAGTGATCCGGGACAGGGCAAGAATCAGCCCCAGCATTTT.